Each of the 12 T cell receptor beta chains below was sequenced from the same sample in a study of blood T cells in healthy people across ages. PCR was performed a second time for roughly 7 to 11 cycles using a sample-barcoded 5' primer and a J-beta primer mix. A single record per CDR3 protein comes from TCRdb applying MiXCR to the 5' RACE reads. The sample contains about 800,000 distinct CDR3 sequences, nearly 60% of which appear only once. Input material: blood. The receptors shown here come from a man aged 25-45 years in good health.

V usage is TRBV2 and J usage is TRBJ2-7; D might be TRBD2 (5 bases). The CDR3 has 15 amino acids. V lost 2 bases to trimming and J lost 0 bases, with 11 bases between them. Germline values: CDR1 SNHLY, CDR2 FYNNEI. CDR3 sequence (DNA): TGTGCCAGCAGTGAAAGGACGGCGGGCTCCTACGAGCAGTACTTC. Translating gives CASSERTAGSYEQYF.

The CDR3 loop is CSAPPRGGAEVQETQYF. The CDR3 DNA is TGCAGTGCGCCCCCCCGGGGAGGAGCGGAGGTCCAAGAGACCCAGTACTTC. The chain joins TRBV20-1 to TRBJ2-5; D may be TRBD2 (6 bases). The CDR3 sequence is 17 residues long. Between the trimmed V and J ends, which lost 6 bases and 1 base, there was a span of 24 bases. CDR1 is DFQATT, CDR2 SNEGSKA, per germline (reference sequence).

This chain joins TRBV15 and TRBJ2-2; the D gene is possibly TRBD2 (6 bases). Germline V gene data show CDR1 as LNHNV and CDR2 as YYDKDF (reference sequence). There are 14 residues in the CDR3. Deletions cut 5 bases from V and 3 bases from J, with 10 bases between. In nucleotides, the CDR3 is TGTGCCACCAGCCGAAGGAGGGACACCGGGGAGCTGTTTTTT. It translates to CATSRRRDTGELFF. Filled out from reference TRBV15 and TRBJ2-2, the complete variable domain reads DAMVIQNPRYQVTQFGKPVTLSCSQTLNHNVMYWYQQKSSQAPKLLFHYYDKDFNNEADTPDNFQSRRPNTSFCFLDIRSPGLGDTAMYLCATSRRRDTGELFFGEGSRLTVL.

The V gene is TRBV6-4, the J gene TRBJ2-7; unclear D gene. The J call may not be correct, given that the DNA end is closer to TRBJ2-5. Germline V CDR1 and CDR2: MRHNA, SNTAGT. The CDR3 extends over 13 amino acids. The CDR3 reads CASSDFVGETQYF. In DNA, the CDR3 is TGTGCCAGCAGTGACTTCGTAGGAGAGACCCAGTACTTC.

J is TRBJ1-5 and V is TRBV25-1; D unclear. CDR3 length: 13 amino acids. The ends were cut back, 2 bases at V and 4 bases at J, with 6 bases in the middle. Germline V gene lookup returns CDR1 MGHDK and CDR2 SYGVNS. The CDR3 region is CASSEGRNQPQHF. The CDR3 DNA reads as TGTGCCAGCAGTGAAGGTAGAAATCAGCCCCAGCATTTT.

V is TRBV6-1 and J is TRBJ2-3; possible D gene TRBD2, 5 bases. The CDR3 sequence is 14 residues long. Trimming took 8 bases from V and 1 from J, leaving 13 bases between them. Germline CDR1 MNHNS, CDR2 SASEGT. The CDR3 region has the DNA TGTGCCAGCCGCCATACCGGGGGCACAGATACGCAGTATTTT. Translated, it gives CASRHTGGTDTQYF.

There are a few counts of this clonotype. This chain links TRBV18 with TRBJ2-1; D gene unclear. The V end lost 5 bases, the J end lost 1 base, and 12 bases lay between the germline ends. The CDR3 extends over 15 amino acids. Germline V lookup: CDR1 KGHSH, CDR2 LQKENI. CDR3 region: CASSATYHSYNEQFF. The CDR3 DNA sequence: TGTGCCAGCTCAGCGACCTATCATTCCTACAATGAGCAGTTCTTC.

V and J are TRBV6-2 or TRBV6-3 and TRBJ2-1; tentatively, D is TRBD2 (6 bases). CDR3 length: 14 amino acids. Trimming left V 6 bases short and J 7 bases short, with 16 bases between. In germline, CDR1 is MNHEY, CDR2 SVGEGT. The CDR3 DNA sequence: TGTGCCAGCAGCCGATGGGGAGGAGGGAATGAGCAGTTCTTC. It yields the protein CASSRWGGGNEQFF.

The CDR3 DNA sequence: TGCAGTGCTACTTTGACAGGGATCTATGGCTACACCTTC. Translating it yields CSATLTGIYGYTF. The chain employs TRBV20-1 and TRBJ1-2; 7 nucleotides align to TRBD1. After removal of 4 bases from V and 4 bases from J, the junction contained 6 bases not matched to a gene. The germline gives CDR1 DFQATT, CDR2 SNEGSKA (reference sequence). The CDR3 consists of 13 residues.

In this sample, this clonotype turned up a few times. V usage is TRBV4-1 and J usage is TRBJ2-3; a weak D match, TRBD2 (6 bases). CDR3 length equals 15 residues. Trimming took off 7 bases at V and 0 bases at J, with 14 bases between the two ends. Germline V gene lookup returns CDR1 MGHRA and CDR2 YSYEKL. The CDR3 loop is CASNLRAGSTDTQYF. The CDR3 nucleotides are TGCGCCAGCAACCTCAGGGCGGGGAGCACAGATACGCAGTATTTT.

The V call is TRBV20-1, the J call TRBJ2-7; D assignment may be TRBD1 or TRBD2 (5 bases each). With 6 bases removed from V and 4 bases from J, the gap between germline ends came to 13 bases. The germline V gene has CDR1 DFQATT and CDR2 SNEGSKA (reference sequence). This CDR3 is 12 amino acids long. The CDR3 region is CSAQAEGYEQYF. In nucleotides, the CDR3 is TGCAGTGCACAAGCTGAGGGGTACGAGCAGTACTTC.

The genes are TRBV11-2 and TRBJ1-2; D unresolved. The CDR3 extends over 13 amino acids. Germline CDR1 SGHAT, CDR2 FQNNGV. The germline V and J ends were trimmed by 5 bases and 4 bases, with 11 bases remaining between them. The CDR3 DNA sequence: TGTGCCAGCAGCGCGAGTGGCCCCTATGGCTACACCTTC. Translated, it gives CASSASGPYGYTF.